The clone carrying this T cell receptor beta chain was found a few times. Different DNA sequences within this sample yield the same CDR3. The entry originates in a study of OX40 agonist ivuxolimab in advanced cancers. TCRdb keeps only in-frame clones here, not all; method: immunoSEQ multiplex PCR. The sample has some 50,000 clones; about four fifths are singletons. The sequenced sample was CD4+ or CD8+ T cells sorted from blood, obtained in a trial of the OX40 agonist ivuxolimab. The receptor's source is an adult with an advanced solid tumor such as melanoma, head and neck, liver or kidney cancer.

The CDR3 region has the DNA TGTGCCAGTAGTATAAGGGACAGGAATCAGCCCCAGCATTTT. This translates into CASSIRDRNQPQHF. This chain connects TRBV19 to TRBJ1-5, with 8 bases lining up with TRBD1. The V gene end was trimmed by 2 bases and the J gene end by 4 bases; junction bases not matched to a gene: 1. The CDR3 is made up of 14 amino acids. In germline, CDR1 is LNHDA, CDR2 SQIVND (reference sequence).